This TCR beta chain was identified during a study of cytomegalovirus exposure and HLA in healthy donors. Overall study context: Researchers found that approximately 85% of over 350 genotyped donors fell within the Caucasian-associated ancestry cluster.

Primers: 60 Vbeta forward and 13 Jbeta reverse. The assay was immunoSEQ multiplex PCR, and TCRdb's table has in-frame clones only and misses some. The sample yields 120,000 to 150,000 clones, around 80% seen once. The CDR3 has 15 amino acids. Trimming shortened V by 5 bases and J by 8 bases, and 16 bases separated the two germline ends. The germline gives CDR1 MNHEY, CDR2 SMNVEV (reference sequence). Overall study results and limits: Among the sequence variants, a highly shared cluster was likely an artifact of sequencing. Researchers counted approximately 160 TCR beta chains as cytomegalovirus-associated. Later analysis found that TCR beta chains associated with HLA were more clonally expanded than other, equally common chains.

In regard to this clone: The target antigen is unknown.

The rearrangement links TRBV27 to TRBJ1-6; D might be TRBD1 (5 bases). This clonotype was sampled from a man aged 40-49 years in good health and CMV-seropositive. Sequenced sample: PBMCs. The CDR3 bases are TGTGCCAGCAGTCCCCTTCGGCAGGGATATTCACCCCTCCACTTT. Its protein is CASSPLRQGYSPLHF.